Listed below are T cell receptor beta chains from one sample, sequenced in a study of cytomegalovirus exposure and HLA in healthy donors. TCRdb's copy holds only in-frame clones and misses some; the assay was immunoSEQ multiplex PCR. Of roughly 260,000 clones detected, around four fifths appear once; the ten largest clones hold 1.5% to 2.5%. The sequenced material came from PBMCs. These receptors originate from a woman between 40 and 55 years old in good health and CMV-seropositive. Both conserved end residues are part of each CDR3. D genes are given only for firm matches. Only some rows state a clone size, as once, few, many or a class for expanded clones.

CDR3 DNA	CDR3 protein	V gene	D gene	clone size	J gene
TGTGCCAGCAGCGCCCTTCCCCAGCAGGGAGAGACCCAGTACTTC	CASSALPQQGETQYF	TRBV9	.	once	TRBJ2-5
TGTGCCAGCAGCCCGAGGGGAAACACCATATATTTT	CASSPRGNTIYF	TRBV7-9	.	.	TRBJ1-3
TGTGCCAGCAGCCCTGCCCTGGCGGACCAAGAGACCCAGTACTTC	CASSPALADQETQYF	TRBV7-2	.	.	TRBJ2-5
TGCGCCAGCAGCTGGGGGACTAGCGGAGTGGACGAGCAGTACTTC	CASSWGTSGVDEQYF	TRBV5-1	TRBD2	.	TRBJ2-7
TGTGCCAGCAGCCAAGATGAGGGGGCGGACAGGGAAGATGGCTACACCTTC	CASSQDEGADREDGYTF	TRBV4-2	TRBD1	.	TRBJ1-2
TGTGCCAGCAGTCTCGGGACAGAAAGCACAGATACGCAGTATTTT	CASSLGTESTDTQYF	TRBV6-6	TRBD1	.	TRBJ2-3
TGTGCCAGCAGCGAGGGGGGACAGGGATGGCAGACCCAGTACTTC	CASSEGGQGWQTQYF	TRBV9	TRBD1	.	TRBJ2-5
TGTGCCAGCACCCCAGGGGGGTCGAGAACCGGGGAGCTGTTTTTT	CASTPGGSRTGELFF	TRBV6-6	.	.	TRBJ2-2
TGTGCCAGCAGCCAAGCGACAGGGTTCTACAATGAGCAGTTCTTC	CASSQATGFYNEQFF	TRBV14	TRBD1	few	TRBJ2-1
TGCGCCAGCAGCACCGGGACTAGCGGGATCACACGCACAGATACGCAGTATTTT	CASSTGTSGITRTDTQYF	TRBV5-1	TRBD2	.	TRBJ2-3
TGCGCCAGCAGCCAAGTCATTGTCAACACCGGGGAGCTGTTTTTT	CASSQVIVNTGELFF	TRBV4-3	.	.	TRBJ2-2
TGTGCCAGCAGCGTCGGGACTAGCGGTCAAGAGACCCAGTACTTC	CASSVGTSGQETQYF	TRBV5-6	TRBD2	.	TRBJ2-5
TGTGCCAGCAGCGCCCCGGGACTAGCGGGAGGAAAAGGTGAGCAGTTCTTC	CASSAPGLAGGKGEQFF	TRBV9	TRBD2	.	TRBJ2-1
TGTGCCAGCAGACGAGCGGAGATCTCTGGAAACACCATATATTTT	CASRRAEISGNTIYF	TRBV6-1	.	.	TRBJ1-3
TGTGCCAGCAGTTTTGGACAGGGCGCCAATCAGCCCCAGCATTTT	CASSFGQGANQPQHF	TRBV6-5	TRBD1	.	TRBJ1-5
TGTGCCAGCAGCTTTAGCGGGAGTCTTCTCGAGCAGTACTTC	CASSFSGSLLEQYF	TRBV11-3	TRBD2	.	TRBJ2-7
TGTGCCAGCAGCAAAAAGGGCGGGAACTACGAGCAGTACTTC	CASSKKGGNYEQYF	TRBV21-1	.	.	TRBJ2-7
TGTGCCAGCAGTCCCGAAACAGGGGAAGCTTTCTTT	CASSPETGEAFF	TRBV6-5	.	few	TRBJ1-1
TGTGCCAGTAGTATAGGGAACGGAGAGAATGAAAAACTGTTTTTT	CASSIGNGENEKLFF	TRBV19	.	.	TRBJ1-4
TGTGCCAGCAGGACAGGGGGGAGCAATCAGCCCCAGCATTTT	CASRTGGSNQPQHF	TRBV27	TRBD1	.	TRBJ1-5
TGTGCCAGCAGCGAGGGGCAGGGGGCTTTTGGCTACACCTTC	CASSEGQGAFGYTF	TRBV2	TRBD1	.	TRBJ1-2
TGCGCCAGCAGCCGAGATGGACTGCTCTCTGGAAACACCATATATTTT	CASSRDGLLSGNTIYF	TRBV5-1	.	.	TRBJ1-3
TGTGCCAGTAGTATTAGGAGTAATAATTCACCCCTCCACTTT	CASSIRSNNSPLHF	TRBV19	.	.	TRBJ1-6
TGTGCCAGCAGTCCCCACCTAGCGGGAGCCTACGAGCAGTACTTC	CASSPHLAGAYEQYF	TRBV28	TRBD2	.	TRBJ2-7
TGTGCTAGCAGCGCCACAGGGGAGACCCAGTACTTC	CASSATGETQYF	TRBV7-7	.	once	TRBJ2-5
TGTGCCAGCAGCTCGGACATGAACACTGAAGCTTTCTTT	CASSSDMNTEAFF	TRBV5-6	.	once	TRBJ1-1
TGCGCCAGCAGCTTGAGTTTCGGAGGGCCGGGCACAGATACGCAGTATTTT	CASSLSFGGPGTDTQYF	TRBV5-1	.	.	TRBJ2-3
TGTGCCAGCAGCTCGATAGCGGGAGGTAGCCCCGCTAGCACAGATACGCAGTATTTT	CASSSIAGGSPASTDTQYF	TRBV5-6	TRBD2	.	TRBJ2-3
TGTGCCTGGAGTCCACCGCCCAGTCTAAATAGGGGCGAAAAACTGTTTTTT	CAWSPPPSLNRGEKLFF	TRBV30	.	.	TRBJ1-4
TGTGCCAGCAGTTTAGGCCCTAACACCGGGGAGCTGTTTTTT	CASSLGPNTGELFF	TRBV28	.	.	TRBJ2-2
TGCGCCAGCAGCTTGGCCCCCAGGTCTGGGGCCAACGTCCTGACTTTC	CASSLAPRSGANVLTF	TRBV5-1	.	.	TRBJ2-6
TGTGCCAGCAGCCAAGATACCAGCGGGGGCTACGAGCAGTACTTC	CASSQDTSGGYEQYF	TRBV4-2	TRBD2	.	TRBJ2-7
TGTGCCAGCAGCCTGGACAGGGCGGGCGAGCAGTACTTC	CASSLDRAGEQYF	TRBV5-4	TRBD1	.	TRBJ2-7
TGTGCCTGGAGGAGGGTTTTGGTCTACGAGCAGTACTTC	CAWRRVLVYEQYF	TRBV30	.	.	TRBJ2-7
TGTGCCAGCAGCGTTAGGGGGGGTGAGCAGTACTTC	CASSVRGGEQYF	TRBV9	.	.	TRBJ2-5
TGTGCCAGCAGCTATCACACAGGGGTAGATGGCTACACCTTC	CASSYHTGVDGYTF	TRBV5-4	TRBD1	.	TRBJ1-2
TGTGCCAGCAGCGGACTAGCGGCGGGCGAAAAGACCCAGTACTTC	CASSGLAAGEKTQYF	TRBV11-3	TRBD2	.	TRBJ2-5
TGTGCCAGTAGTATAGGGACTAGGGGAGCCTACGAGCAGTACTTC	CASSIGTRGAYEQYF	TRBV19	TRBD2	.	TRBJ2-7
TGCGCCAGCAGCCCCTCGGCGGGGGACAGGGATCAGCCCCAGCATTTT	CASSPSAGDRDQPQHF	TRBV4-3	TRBD1	.	TRBJ1-5
TGTGCCAGCAGCAAAGGGTACGAGGGAGAGGACACTGAAGCTTTCTTT	CASSKGYEGEDTEAFF	TRBV21-1	.	.	TRBJ1-1
TGTGCCAGCAGTGATATGGGACGGGGAGGTGAAAAACTGTTTTTT	CASSDMGRGGEKLFF	TRBV2	.	.	TRBJ1-4
TGTGCCAGCAGTACTGGACTAGCGGGAGCCGGGGAGCTGTTTTTT	CASSTGLAGAGELFF	TRBV28	TRBD2	once	TRBJ2-2
TGTGCCAGCAGGGAGGGTTGGGGGCAGTTCTTC	CASREGWGQFF	TRBV6-1	.	.	TRBJ2-1
TGCGCCAGCAGCGGCCCGACTAGCGGGAGCTTCTATGAGCAGTTCTTC	CASSGPTSGSFYEQFF	TRBV5-1	TRBD2	.	TRBJ2-1
TGTGCCAGCGGAGGTGGAGGGAACACTGAAGCTTTCTTT	CASGGGGNTEAFF	TRBV6-5	.	.	TRBJ1-1
TGTGCCAGCAGCGTAGACGGGACTTGGGGGGATACGCAGTATTTT	CASSVDGTWGDTQYF	TRBV9	.	.	TRBJ2-3
TGCGCCAGCAGTGAGGGGCCCAGCAATCAGCCCCAGCATTTT	CASSEGPSNQPQHF	TRBV10-2	.	.	TRBJ1-5
TGCGCCAGCAGCTTGGGTGGCGGGAGCGTAGACGAGCAGTACTTC	CASSLGGGSVDEQYF	TRBV5-1	TRBD2	.	TRBJ2-7
TGCGCCAGCAGCCAAGATGGGGGACTAGCGGCTGATGAGCAGTTCTTC	CASSQDGGLAADEQFF	TRBV4-3	TRBD2	.	TRBJ2-1
TGTGCCAGCAGCTCTGCCTACGAGCAGTACTTC	CASSSAYEQYF	TRBV5-8	.	.	TRBJ2-7
TGTGCCAGCTCAATTGACCGGGATGAGCAGTTCTTC	CASSIDRDEQFF	TRBV7-2	.	.	TRBJ2-1
TGTGCCATCAGTGATCCCGGGACAGGGGGCATCAGGGAGCTGTTTTTT	CAISDPGTGGIRELFF	TRBV10-3	TRBD1	.	TRBJ2-2
TGTGCCAGCAGCTTTTTCAGGGGGCAGTACACTGAAGCTTTCTTT	CASSFFRGQYTEAFF	TRBV7-2	TRBD1	few	TRBJ1-1
TGTGCCAGCAGCTTAGTGACAGGGGAGACCCAGTACTTC	CASSLVTGETQYF	TRBV7-9	TRBD1	.	TRBJ2-5
TGTGCCTGGGACGGGTCAGCGGGGTTTGGCACCGGGGAGCTGTTTTTT	CAWDGSAGFGTGELFF	TRBV30	TRBD2	once	TRBJ2-2
TGTGCCAGCAGCTCCCAGGGGGAGACCCAGTACTTC	CASSSQGETQYF	TRBV13	.	.	TRBJ2-5
TGTGCCATCAGTGTAGGAGGTGGCTACACCTTC	CAISVGGGYTF	TRBV10-3	.	.	TRBJ1-2
TGTGCCAGCAGAGATCAGGGGGGTGGTGAAGCTTTCTTT	CASRDQGGGEAFF	TRBV11-3	TRBD1	.	TRBJ1-1
TGTGCCTGGAGTGCCCCTTACTCCGGGTCCCTCTCTGGAAACACCATATATTTT	CAWSAPYSGSLSGNTIYF	TRBV30	.	.	TRBJ1-3